One and the same sample provided the 2 T cell receptor beta chains below, sequenced in a study of T cell changes during pregnancy in multiple sclerosis. The protocol was immunoSEQ multiplex PCR, while the TCRdb copy is restricted to in-frame clones and leaves out a portion. The sample has tens of thousands of clones; 80% to 95% are singletons. The input for sequencing was peripheral blood, taken after pregnancy. The receptors here all came from a female donor in good health, enrolled as a control in a pregnancy study.

The genes are TRBV5-6 and TRBJ1-2; perhaps TRBD1 as D (6 bases). V lost 3 bases to trimming and J lost 7 bases, with 13 bases between them. The CDR3 consists of 13 residues. The germline CDR1 and CDR2 sequences are SGHDT and YYEEEE. CDR3 in amino acids: CASSYRALSGYTF. The CDR3 coding sequence is TGTGCCAGCAGCTACAGGGCTTTGTCTGGCTACACCTTC.

The chain carries TRBV7-9 and TRBJ1-4, with D possibly matching TRBD1 (5 bases). The V gene lost 5 bases and the J gene lost 11 bases, with 18 bases spanning the gap. Germline V gene sequence: CDR1 SEHNR, CDR2 FQNEAQ (reference sequence). The CDR3 has 14 amino acids. CDR3 nucleotide sequence: TGTGCCAGCAGCCCCGGGACTTATATTGACAAACTGTTTTTT. It encodes CASSPGTYIDKLFF. Complete variable domain (other parts from reference TRBV7-9 and TRBJ1-4): DTGVSQNPRHKITKRGQNVTFRCDPISEHNRLYWYRQTLGQGPEFLTYFQNEAQLEKSRLLSDRFSAERPKGSFSTLEIQRTEQGDSAMYLCASSPGTYIDKLFFGSGTQLSVL.